The 8 T cell receptor beta chains below were found in one sample sequenced in a study of Ad26.COV2.S vaccination and SARS-CoV-2 variants. The treatment: 19 received Ad26.COV2.S at low or high dose, single or two shots; several received placebo; per-sample allocation not given. Samples were taken on day 63 after the first vaccine or placebo injection. Data came from immunoSEQ multiplex PCR; TCRdb stores just in-frame clones and leaves some out. The sample holds 300,000 to 400,000 clones, around four fifths seen once. Sample: peripheral blood, taken in a trial of Ad26.COV2.S vaccine versus placebo. All receptors come from a person aged 18-60 years who received the Ad26.COV2.S COVID-19 vaccine or a placebo.

This clone was seen only once. The chain recombines TRBV7-3 with TRBJ2-1; 8 nucleotides align to TRBD2. The V gene's germline CDR1 is SGHTA and CDR2 FQGTGA. The CDR3 loop spans 18 amino acids. Trimming cost V 5 bases and J 4 bases; bases outside gene matches: 16. The CDR3, as DNA: TGTGCCAGCAGCCCCAAACGCACGGTAGCGGGGTTATACAATGAGCAGTTCTTC. Amino acids: CASSPKRTVAGLYNEQFF.

The gene calls are TRBV6-2 or TRBV6-3 and TRBJ2-7; 10 bases agree with TRBD2. Trimming at V came to 2 bases and at J to 7 bases, leaving 8 bases not matched to a gene. Germline-derived CDR1 and CDR2 are MNHEY and SVGEGT. This CDR3 spans 15 amino acids. The CDR3 bases are TGTGCCAGCAGTTACGACGAGCGGGGGGGCCGGGAGCAGTACTTC. Protein sequence: CASSYDERGGREQYF.

This rearrangement joins TRBV7-2 to TRBJ2-2; 7 bases align to TRBD1. CDR3 length: 14 residues. Per the germline V gene, CDR1 is SGHTA and CDR2 is FQGNSA. After removal of 5 bases from V and 6 bases from J, the junction contained 6 bases not matched to a gene. DNA for the CDR3: TGTGCCAGCAGCGGTGACAGGGAAGCCGGGGAGCTGTTTTTT. This translates into CASSGDREAGELFF.

This sequence joins TRBV10-3 and TRBJ1-2; TRBD1 agrees at 8 bases. J gave up 2 bases and V 10 bases, and 18 bases lay outside the gene matches. The CDR3 extends over 17 amino acids. Germline V CDR1 and CDR2: ENHRY, SYGVKD. The chain's CDR3 is CASRSLVQGVANYGYTF. The CDR3 DNA is TGTGCCAGCCGATCCTTGGTACAGGGGGTAGCGAACTATGGCTACACCTTC.

This chain links TRBV2 with TRBJ2-7, with D unclear. Trimming removed 7 bases from V and 3 bases from J, with 10 bases in between. Germline CDR1 SNHLY, CDR2 FYNNEI. The CDR3 length is 12 residues. The CDR3 DNA reads as TGTGCCAGCAATCCAGGATTCTACGAGCAGTACTTC. It encodes CASNPGFYEQYF.

The sample holds many counts of this clone. CDR3 sequence: CASSSDLNQPQHF. The CDR3 DNA is TGTGCCAGCAGTTCGGACCTCAATCAGCCCCAGCATTTT. The chain links TRBV27 to TRBJ1-5; no firm D call. This CDR3 is built from 13 residues. V gave up 4 bases and J gave up 3 bases, with 7 bases separating them. Germline CDR1 reads MNHEY; CDR2 reads SMNVEV (reference sequence).

The chain carries TRBV2 and TRBJ1-2, with TRBD1 matching over 7 bases. The CDR3 totals 17 residues. The J segment lost 7 bases and the V segment lost 2 bases, leaving 16 bases of the junction unmatched. CDR1 is SNHLY, CDR2 FYNNEI, per germline. CDR3 sequence (DNA): TGTGCCAGCAGTGAATCCCTCCTGACAGGGTTATGGGGTGGCTACACCTTC. The encoded protein is CASSESLLTGLWGGYTF.

The genes are TRBV6-4 and TRBJ2-1, with D tentatively TRBD2 (7 bases). The CDR3 is 16 residues long. Germline V gives CDR1 MRHNA, CDR2 SNTAGT. Trimming pared 5 bases from V and 0 bases from J, leaving 14 bases between. The CDR3 nucleotides are TGTGCCAGCAGTCTAAAGGGGGGGTCCTCCTACAATGAGCAGTTCTTC. This gives the protein CASSLKGGSSYNEQFF.